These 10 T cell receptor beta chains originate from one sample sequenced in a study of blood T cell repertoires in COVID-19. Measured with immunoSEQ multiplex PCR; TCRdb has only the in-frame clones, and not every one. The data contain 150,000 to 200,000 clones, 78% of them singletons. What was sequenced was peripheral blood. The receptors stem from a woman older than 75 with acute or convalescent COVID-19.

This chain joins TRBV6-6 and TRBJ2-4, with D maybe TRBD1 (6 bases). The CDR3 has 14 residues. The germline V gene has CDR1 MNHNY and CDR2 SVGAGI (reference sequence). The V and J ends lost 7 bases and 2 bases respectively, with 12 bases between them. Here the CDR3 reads CASTPTGTKNIQYF. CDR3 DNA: TGTGCCAGCACTCCAACAGGGACCAAAAACATTCAGTACTTC.

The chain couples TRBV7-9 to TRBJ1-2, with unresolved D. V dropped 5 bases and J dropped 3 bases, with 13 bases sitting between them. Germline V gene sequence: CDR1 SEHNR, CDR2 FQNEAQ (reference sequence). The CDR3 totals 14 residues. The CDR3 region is CASSRDSLDYGYTF. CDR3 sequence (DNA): TGTGCCAGCAGCCGGGATTCTCTCGACTATGGCTACACCTTC.

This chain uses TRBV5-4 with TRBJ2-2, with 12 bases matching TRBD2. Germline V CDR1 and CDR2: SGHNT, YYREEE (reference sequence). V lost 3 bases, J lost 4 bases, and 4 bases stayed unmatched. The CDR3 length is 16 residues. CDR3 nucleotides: TGTGCCAGCAGCTCCCCTAGCGGGAGGGCCACCGGGGAGCTGTTTTTT. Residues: CASSSPSGRATGELFF.

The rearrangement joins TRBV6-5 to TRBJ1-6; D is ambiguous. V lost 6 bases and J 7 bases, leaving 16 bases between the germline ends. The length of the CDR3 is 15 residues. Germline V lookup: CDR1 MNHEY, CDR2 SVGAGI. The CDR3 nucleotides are TGTGCCAGCAGACGAGTTGGTTTCACGAATTCACCCCTCCACTTT. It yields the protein CASRRVGFTNSPLHF.

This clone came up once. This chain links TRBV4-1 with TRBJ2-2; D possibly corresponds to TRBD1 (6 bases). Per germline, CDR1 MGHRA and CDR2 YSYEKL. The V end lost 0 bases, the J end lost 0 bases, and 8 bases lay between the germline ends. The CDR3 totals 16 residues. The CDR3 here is CASSQEGGANTGELFF. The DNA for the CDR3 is TGCGCCAGCAGCCAAGAAGGGGGAGCGAACACCGGGGAGCTGTTTTTT.

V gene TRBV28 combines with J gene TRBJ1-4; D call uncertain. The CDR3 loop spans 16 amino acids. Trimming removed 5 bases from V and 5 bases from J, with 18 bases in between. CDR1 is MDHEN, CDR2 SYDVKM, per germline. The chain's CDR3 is CASSIRHMSRNEKLFF. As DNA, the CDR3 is TGTGCCAGCAGTATACGACATATGTCTCGGAATGAAAAACTGTTTTTT.

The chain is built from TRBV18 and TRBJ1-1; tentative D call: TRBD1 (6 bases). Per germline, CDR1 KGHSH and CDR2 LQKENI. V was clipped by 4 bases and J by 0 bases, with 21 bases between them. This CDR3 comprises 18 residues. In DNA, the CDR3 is TGTGCCAGCTCACGTGGGGGCAGGGGAAGAAAGATGAACACTGAAGCTTTCTTT. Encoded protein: CASSRGGRGRKMNTEAFF.

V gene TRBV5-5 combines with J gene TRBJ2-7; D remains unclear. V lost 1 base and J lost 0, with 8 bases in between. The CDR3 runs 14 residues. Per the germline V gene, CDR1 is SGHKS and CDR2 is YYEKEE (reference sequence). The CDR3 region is CASSLLQISYEQYF. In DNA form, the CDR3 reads TGTGCCAGCAGCTTGTTACAGATCTCCTACGAGCAGTACTTC.

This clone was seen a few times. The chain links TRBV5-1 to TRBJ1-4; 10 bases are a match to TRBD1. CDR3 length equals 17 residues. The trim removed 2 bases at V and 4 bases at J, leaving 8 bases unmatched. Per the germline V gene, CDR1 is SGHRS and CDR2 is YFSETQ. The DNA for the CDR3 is TGCGCCAGCAGCTTCGGGGACAGGGGATTATTTAATGAAAAACTGTTTTTT. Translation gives CASSFGDRGLFNEKLFF.

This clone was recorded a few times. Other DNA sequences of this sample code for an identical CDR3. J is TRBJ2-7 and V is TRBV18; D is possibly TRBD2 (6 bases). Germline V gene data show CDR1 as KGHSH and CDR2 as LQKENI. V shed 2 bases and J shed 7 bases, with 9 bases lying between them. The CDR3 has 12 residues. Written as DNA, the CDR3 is TGTGCCAGCTCACCAGATCGGGGGGAGCAGTACTTC. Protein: CASSPDRGEQYF.